Here is one T cell receptor (beta chain) with its context. Germline CDR1 reads MDHEN; CDR2 reads SYDVKM. Trimming stripped 3 bases from V and 2 bases from J, with 13 bases between. The CDR3 consists of 15 residues. The data were obtained in a study of OX40 agonist ivuxolimab in advanced cancers. Clones were sequenced by immunoSEQ multiplex PCR, and TCRdb holds only the in-frame ones, with some missing. The table includes 80,000 or so clones, less than 95% detected once. This rearrangement joins TRBV28 to TRBJ1-2, with D maybe TRBD1 (6 bases). This TCR came from an adult with an advanced solid tumor such as melanoma, head and neck, liver or kidney cancer. Sequenced material: CD4+ or CD8+ T cells sorted from blood, taken in a trial of the OX40 agonist ivuxolimab. The CDR3 protein is CASSLTGRGNYGYTF. The CDR3 coding sequence is TGTGCCAGCAGTTTGACAGGTCGTGGGAACTATGGCTACACCTTC.